These 28 T cell receptor beta chains originate from one sample sequenced in a study of T-cell memory formation after mild COVID-19. MiXCR, applied by TCRdb to the 5' RACE reads, yields one record per CDR3 protein. This sample has approximately 200,000 distinct CDR3 sequences, with 16% found just once. Sequencing input: PBMCs or a T cell subset sorted from them (not recorded which). The receptors originated from an adult woman who had mild COVID-19 (a few samples of this study predate the infection). Cell type and time point are not known.

This clonotype was seen only a few times. V is TRBV19 and J is TRBJ2-3; D unresolved. Trimming stripped 7 bases from V and 5 bases from J, with 16 bases between. CDR1 and CDR2 (germline): LNHDA, SQIVND (reference sequence). This CDR3 contains 14 residues. The chain's CDR3 is CASTLGGFKDTQYF. DNA for the CDR3: TGTGCCAGTACCCTAGGTGGCTTCAAAGATACGCAGTATTTT.

This clonotype showed up many times. The chain employs TRBV7-2 and TRBJ2-2; D perhaps matches TRBD2 (6 bases). The CDR3 totals 15 residues. V was pared by 1 base and J by 5 bases, with 11 bases between. Germline CDR1 SGHTA, CDR2 FQGNSA. The CDR3 region is CASSLVWGRTGELFF. In DNA form, the CDR3 reads TGTGCCAGCAGCTTAGTTTGGGGGAGGACCGGGGAGCTGTTTTTT.

The chain is built from TRBV24-1 and TRBJ1-2, with 9 bases aligning to TRBD1. This CDR3 region has 17 residues. The J segment lost 0 bases and the V segment lost 4 bases, leaving 8 bases of the junction unmatched. Germline lookup yields CDR1 KGHDR and CDR2 SFDVKD. The CDR3 coding sequence is TGTGCCACCAGTGACCCGGGACAGGGCGAAACTAACTATGGCTACACCTTC. This translates into CATSDPGQGETNYGYTF.

The J gene is TRBJ1-2, the V gene TRBV9; 8 positions agree with TRBD1. Germline CDR1 SGDLS, CDR2 YYNGEE. The CDR3 has 14 residues. The V and J ends lost 4 bases and 7 bases, in that order; junction bases with no gene match: 9. The CDR3 reads CASSPTTGEGGYTF. CDR3 sequence (DNA): TGTGCCAGCAGCCCAACGACAGGGGAGGGTGGCTACACCTTC.

The chain links TRBV7-2 to TRBJ1-1; D ambiguous. V was shortened by 1 base and J by 5 bases, with 8 bases between the two germline ends. The CDR3 covers 13 residues. The germline V gene encodes CDR1 SGHTA and CDR2 FQGNSA. This chain's CDR3 is CASSLEVATEAFF. The DNA for the CDR3 is TGTGCCAGCAGCTTAGAGGTAGCTACTGAAGCTTTCTTT.

In its sample, this clonotype was seen a few times. This sequence joins TRBV20-1 and TRBJ2-1, with 8 bases identical to TRBD2. This CDR3 has 15 amino acids. The V gene's germline CDR1 is DFQATT and CDR2 SNEGSKA (reference sequence). The V segment lost 6 bases and the J segment 0 bases; nucleotides outside the gene matches: 7. CDR3 region: CSASAGTSSYNEQFF. CDR3 bases: TGCAGTGCGTCAGCCGGGACTAGCTCCTACAATGAGCAGTTCTTC.

The chain joins TRBV7-9 to TRBJ2-6, with a possible D match to TRBD2 (5 bases). This CDR3 has 19 amino acids. Germline CDR1 reads SEHNR; CDR2 reads FQNEAQ (reference sequence). Between the trimmed V and J ends, which lost 1 base and 1 base, there was a span of 17 bases. CDR3 amino acids: CASSLGTSTFSSGANVLTF. CDR3 nucleotide sequence: TGTGCCAGCAGCTTAGGGACTTCGACGTTTAGTTCTGGGGCCAACGTCCTGACTTTC.

This clonotype was observed a handful of times. The chain uses TRBV3-1 and TRBJ2-3, with 8 bases identical to TRBD1. The V and J ends lost 0 bases and 14 bases, in that order; junction bases with no gene match: 7. Germline V lookup: CDR1 LGHDT, CDR2 YNNKEL (reference sequence). The CDR3 is 13 residues long. CDR3 sequence: CASSQDLGTGPYF. DNA of the CDR3: TGTGCCAGCAGCCAAGATCTTGGGACAGGCCCGTATTTT.

The DNA for the CDR3 is TGTGCCAGCTCACCAGTAGACGGACACAATGAGCAGTTCTTC. It yields the protein CASSPVDGHNEQFF. This chain connects TRBV18 to TRBJ2-1; D gene unclear. V lost 2 bases, J lost 5 bases, and 10 bases lay in between. The length of the CDR3 is 14 residues. Looked up from germline, CDR1 is KGHSH and CDR2 is LQKENI.

In this sample, this clonotype turned up a few times. CDR3 protein: CASSQDLYTDTQYF. The CDR3 bases are TGTGCCAGCAGCCAAGATTTATACACAGATACGCAGTATTTT. The rearrangement uses TRBV4-2 and TRBJ2-3; D call uncertain. This CDR3 is 14 amino acids long. Germline loops: CDR1 LGHNA, CDR2 YNFKEQ. Trimming pared 0 bases from V and 2 bases from J, leaving 6 bases between.

This chain connects TRBV14 to TRBJ2-5; either TRBD1 or TRBD2 may fit D (5 bases each). Per the germline V gene, CDR1 is SGHDN and CDR2 is FVKESK. The CDR3 is made up of 13 amino acids. Trimming pared 4 bases from V and 4 bases from J, leaving 10 bases between. The CDR3 nucleotides read TGTGCCAGCAGCCGTGGTGGGGGAGAGACCCAGTACTTC. Protein: CASSRGGGETQYF.

The rearrangement links TRBV24-1 to TRBJ2-5; D is possibly TRBD2 (6 bases). The CDR3 consists of 13 residues. In germline, CDR1 is KGHDR, CDR2 SFDVKD. V shed 3 bases and J shed 2 bases, with 6 bases lying between them. For the CDR3, the DNA is TGTGCCACCAGTGATGGGGGGCAAGAGACCCAGTACTTC. Its protein is CATSDGGQETQYF.

V usage is TRBV12-3 or TRBV12-4 and J usage is TRBJ2-1; perhaps D is TRBD1 or TRBD2 (6 bases each). V lost 1 base and J lost 10, with 11 bases in between. The CDR3 length is 13 residues. CDR3 sequence: CASSLVSGGEQFF. In DNA form, the CDR3 reads TGTGCCAGCAGTTTAGTCTCCGGGGGCGAGCAGTTCTTC.

The chain uses TRBV5-1 and TRBJ2-5, with 8 bases that match TRBD1. CDR3 length equals 14 residues. Germline V gene sequence: CDR1 SGHRS, CDR2 YFSETQ. Trimming took 4 bases from V and 5 from J; bases not matched to a gene: 7. CDR3 DNA: TGCGCCAGCAGCCAGGACAGGGCGGAGGAGACCCAGTACTTC. It specifies CASSQDRAEETQYF.

The V call is TRBV19, the J call TRBJ1-1; TRBD1 matches at 10 bases. Germline V gene data show CDR1 as LNHDA and CDR2 as SQIVND (reference sequence). V lost 4 bases, J lost 3 bases, and 5 bases stayed unmatched. The CDR3 runs 15 residues. The CDR3 DNA reads as TGTGCCAGTAGTACGGGACAGGGGACCGACACTGAAGCTTTCTTT. It specifies CASSTGQGTDTEAFF.

This clonotype was counted only a few times. The rearrangement links TRBV3-1 to TRBJ2-4; 13 bases match TRBD2. Germline-derived CDR1 and CDR2 are LGHDT and YNNKEL (reference sequence). V trimming: 6 bases; J trimming: 4 bases; junction bases outside the gene matches: 6. The CDR3 is 16 residues long. CDR3 residues: CASSPGTSGAKNIQYF. CDR3 bases: TGTGCCAGCAGTCCCGGGACTAGCGGGGCAAAAAACATTCAGTACTTC.

The CDR3 region has the DNA TGTGCCAGCAGCATATCCCTAGTTCCTGAGCAGTTCTTC. Translating it yields CASSISLVPEQFF. The chain has TRBV11-2 and TRBJ2-1, with D uncertain. Trimming left V 5 bases short and J 9 bases short, with 14 bases between. CDR1 is SGHAT and CDR2 is FQNNGV in the germline V gene. The CDR3 is made up of 13 amino acids.

This clonotype was counted ten times or more. The V call is TRBV12-3 or TRBV12-4, the J call TRBJ1-6; D is perhaps TRBD1 (5 bases). V lost 5 bases and J 7 bases, leaving 21 bases between the germline ends. The CDR3 loop spans 17 amino acids. The CDR3 spells CASSPTGGRTENSPLHF. The CDR3, as DNA: TGTGCCAGCAGTCCCACCGGGGGGAGGACGGAGAATTCACCCCTCCACTTT.

The chain is built from TRBV20-1 and TRBJ2-3; TRBD2 matches at 14 bases. CDR3 length: 16 residues. Germline V gene lookup returns CDR1 DFQATT and CDR2 SNEGSKA (reference sequence). Germline trimming cut 6 bases from V and 8 bases from J; bases unmatched to any gene: 13. Here the CDR3 reads CSARLAGGRLLGTQYF. The CDR3, as DNA: TGCAGTGCGCGACTAGCGGGAGGGCGGTTGTTAGGTACGCAGTATTTT.

This clonotype has just a few counts. Since no conserved phenylalanine or tryptophan closes the CDR3, a read error is the likely cause. The chain combines TRBV5-4 with TRBJ2-1; TRBD1 aligns across 8 bases. The germline V gene encodes CDR1 SGHNT and CDR2 YYREEE (reference sequence). The ends lost 2 bases at V and 6 bases at J; junction bases unmatched: 4. This CDR3 has 14 amino acids. The CDR3: CASSFRDRSNEQFS. In nucleotides, the CDR3 is TGTGCCAGCAGCTTCCGGGACAGGTCCAATGAGCAGTTCTCC.

This clonotype was seen more than once but under ten times. This chain uses TRBV6-1 with TRBJ2-7; D remains ambiguous. Deletions cut 3 bases from V and 2 bases from J, with 8 bases between. Germline CDR1 MNHNS, CDR2 SASEGT. CDR3 size: 13 residues. CDR3 DNA: TGTGCCAGCAGTGAGGGTTCCCCCTACGAGCAGTACTTC. Residues: CASSEGSPYEQYF.

The table lists this clonotype with many counts. The V call is TRBV7-3, the J call TRBJ2-5, with 8 bases identical to TRBD2. Germline CDR1 SGHTA, CDR2 FQGTGA. CDR3 length: 13 residues. V dropped 6 bases and J dropped 5; count of bases not matched to a gene: 5. CDR3 sequence (DNA): TGTGCCAGCAGTTTACGGGAGGGGGAGACCCAGTACTTC. It yields the protein CASSLREGETQYF.

This clonotype appeared a few times. The chain employs TRBV12-3 or TRBV12-4 and TRBJ2-4; D remains ambiguous. Between the trimmed V and J ends, which lost 3 bases and 7 bases, there was a span of 10 bases. The CDR3 is 13 residues long. The CDR3 loop reads CASSFVWGNIQYF. The CDR3 DNA is TGTGCCAGCAGTTTCGTATGGGGTAACATTCAGTACTTC.

This clonotype has just a few counts. The chain employs TRBV7-9 and TRBJ2-5, with 9 positions matching TRBD2. Germline V CDR1 and CDR2: SEHNR, FQNEAQ (reference sequence). V shed 5 bases and J 1 base; nucleotides not matched to a gene: 5. There are 15 residues in the CDR3. The CDR3, as DNA: TGTGCCAGCAGCACCCTGGGACTAGCCCAAGAGACCCAGTACTTC. Encoded protein: CASSTLGLAQETQYF.

The V gene is TRBV20-1, the J gene TRBJ1-5, with a possible D match to TRBD1 (6 bases). There are 16 residues in the CDR3. V shed 0 bases and J shed 1 base, with 13 bases lying between them. Germline lookup yields CDR1 DFQATT and CDR2 SNEGSKA (reference sequence). CDR3 loop: CSARETGTRSNQPQHF. For the CDR3, the DNA is TGCAGTGCTAGAGAGACCGGGACACGAAGCAATCAGCCCCAGCATTTT.

This chain joins TRBV12-3 or TRBV12-4 and TRBJ2-1; D tentatively reads TRBD1 or TRBD2 (6 bases each). This CDR3 is built from 13 residues. V shed 7 bases and J shed 10 bases, with 17 bases lying between them. DNA of the CDR3: TGTGCCAGCAAAGTAAGGGGGGCTCGAGAGCAGTTCTTC. Its translation is CASKVRGAREQFF.

The genes are TRBV5-5 and TRBJ2-5; 9 positions match TRBD2. Trimming at V came to 4 bases and at J to 3 bases, leaving 10 bases not matched to a gene. The CDR3 is made up of 16 amino acids. Germline CDR1 is SGHKS and CDR2 is YYEKEE (reference sequence). CDR3 protein: CASSPRLAVSKETQYF. DNA of the CDR3: TGTGCCAGCAGCCCCCGACTAGCGGTTTCAAAAGAGACCCAGTACTTC. Combining the CDR3 with reference TRBV5-5 and TRBJ2-5 gives the whole variable domain DAGVTQSPTHLIKTRGQQVTLRCSPISGHKSVSWYQQVLGQGPQFIFQYYEKEERGRGNFPDRFSARQFPNYSSELNVNALLLGDSALYLCASSPRLAVSKETQYFGPGTRLLVL.

This chain joins TRBV3-1 and TRBJ2-1; a possible D gene is TRBD2 (5 bases). CDR3 length: 17 amino acids. The germline V gene encodes CDR1 LGHDT and CDR2 YNNKEL (reference sequence). V dropped 2 bases and J dropped 4 bases, with 18 bases sitting between them. As DNA, the CDR3 is TGTGCCAGCAGCCAAATCTTCGGAGGAGGATTATACAATGAGCAGTTCTTC. Translated: CASSQIFGGGLYNEQFF.